This TCR beta chain was sequenced during a study of blood T cell repertoires in COVID-19 (dated by TCRdb to 2018 to 2021). Regarding the complete study: Samples from collaborators originated in the United States, Italy and Spain and spanned both the acute and convalescent phases of COVID-19. Subjects who had been exposed to COVID-19, were actively infected with it, or had recovered from it provided the deeply sampled blood TCRbeta repertoires that made up the dataset. The repertoires were released in a freely available public database meant as a resource for research on the immune response to SARS-CoV-2. The material from the prospective study consisted of cDNA or gDNA derived from T cells, B-cell-depleted T cells, or PBMCs. Sample metadata almost always included a de-identified subject ID, COVID-19 status, age in years and sex. Where available, HLA class I and class II types were obtained from metadata supplied by the sample provider rather than from assay-based typing. The samples were drawn from two sources: the first 160 participants of the ongoing ImmuneRACE study, and 1,200 or so subjects contributed by 6 global collaborators.

Relative to germline, V is missing 1 base and J is missing 4 bases, with 8 bases of the junction outside any gene match. Inclusive of the bounding cysteine and phenylalanine, the CDR3 is 16 residues long. The read is trimmed to its CDR3 DNA, 48 bases read in frame from base 1. The germline V gene encodes CDR1 MGHRA and CDR2 YSYEKL. A second Seattle source provided samples from volunteer blood donors who had recovered from COVID-19. Each collaborating institution followed its own protocols to collect whole blood in K2EDTA tubes. For TCRbeta analysis, collaborators shipped samples as frozen whole blood, isolated PBMCs, or DNA extracted from either of those sample types. On the study overall, not on this receptor specifically: The quantity of clinical and demographic metadata differed by source and by participant and was supplied without curation.

TCRbeta CDR3 regions were amplified from genomic DNA by means of the immunoSEQ Assay, a bias-controlled multiplex PCR. As for how the authors treated the data: The number of nucleated cells in each sample was estimated from the amplification of reference gene primers within the assay. To quantify the absolute abundance of each unique TCRbeta CDR3 rearrangement, sequence reads were collapsed and filtered. For each sample, productive Simpson clonality was calculated as the square root of Simpson's diversity index over productive rearrangements. TCRdb took over this immuneACCESS table, retaining in-frame rearrangements with V and J assigned. Such tables are incomplete; in checked studies, under half of the missing clones stem from an unresolved V gene, and the remainder is unexplained. That table gives V, J and clone size, and the DNA gave D and trimming. The sample table shows under 350,000 clones, and roughly four fifths are seen once. In total, the top ten clones hold approximately 9% of the sample.

Note on this clone: Its recognized antigen is unknown. One base away there is no much larger clone; base qualities are not given.

The sequenced sample was peripheral blood. The TCR originated in a woman aged 45 to 65 who had recovered from COVID-19. The sequence joins TRBV4-1 to TRBJ2-5; 8 of the junction bases match TRBD1. The CDR3 protein: CASSQGWTGTIETQYF. DNA sequence: TGCGCCAGCAGCCAAGGGTGGACAGGGACAATAGAGACCCAGTACTTC.